The 4 T cell receptor beta chains below come from one sample, sequenced in a study of blood T cell repertoires in COVID-19. Measured with immunoSEQ multiplex PCR; TCRdb has only the in-frame clones, and not every one. In the table there are roughly 79,000 clones, roughly 90% of which are singletons. Sample: peripheral blood. These receptors all stem from a man between 50 and 59 years old with active COVID-19.

The chain links TRBV15 to TRBJ1-5; D is unresolved. Germline V gene lookup returns CDR1 LNHNV and CDR2 YYDKDF (reference sequence). The CDR3 contains 14 residues. Trimming pared 4 bases from V and 5 bases from J, leaving 12 bases between. Here the CDR3 reads CATSNGFYYQPQHF. In DNA form, the CDR3 reads TGTGCCACCAGCAACGGGTTTTATTATCAGCCCCAGCATTTT.

This clone has a handful of counts. This rearrangement joins TRBV5-4 to TRBJ1-1, with TRBD1 matching 10 bases. Trimming took 2 bases from V and 6 from J; bases not matched to a gene: 7. The CDR3 totals 15 residues. CDR1 SGHNT and CDR2 YYREEE come from the germline V gene (reference sequence). DNA of the CDR3: TGTGCCAGCAGCTTTTACCGGGACAGGGGTTCTGAAGCTTTCTTT. It codes for CASSFYRDRGSEAFF.

Regarding this clone: Other nucleotide sequences from this sample produce the same CDR3. The V call is TRBV6-5, the J call TRBJ1-5; D ambiguous. Germline V CDR1 and CDR2: MNHEY, SVGAGI. V lost 0 bases and J 5 bases, leaving 5 bases between the germline ends. The CDR3 contains 13 residues. The CDR3 reads CASSYSRYQPQHF. CDR3 nucleotide sequence: TGTGCCAGCAGTTACTCCAGGTATCAGCCCCAGCATTTT.

The J gene is TRBJ2-5, the V gene TRBV11-2; D gene unclear. Germline CDR1 and CDR2: SGHAT and FQNNGV. This CDR3 has 13 amino acids. Deletions cut 5 bases from V and 1 base from J, with 8 bases between. The CDR3 is CASSPSSQETQYF. The DNA of the CDR3 is TGTGCCAGCAGCCCTTCCAGCCAAGAGACCCAGTACTTC.